The 27 T cell receptor beta chains in this list originate from one sample, sequenced in a study of monozygotic twins with inflammatory bowel disease. Using the 5' RACE reads, TCRdb records one entry per CDR3 protein without DNA. This sample's table has more than 300,000 distinct CDR3 sequences. Sequencing was done on a sample of blood. The source is a human donor with ulcerative colitis or Crohn's disease, or a healthy co-twin of an affected twin (not recorded which).

This chain connects TRBV7-9 to TRBJ2-3; the TCRdb D gene call, TRBD1, has no DNA to confirm it. Germline lookup yields CDR1 SEHNR and CDR2 FQNEAQ (reference sequence). This CDR3 region has 15 residues. The CDR3: CASSPPDRSTDTQYF.

V and J are TRBV6-2 or TRBV6-3 and TRBJ2-7. Germline V gene sequence: CDR1 MNHEY, CDR2 SVGEGT. CDR3 length equals 12 residues. The chain's CDR3 is CASTLPGYEQYF.

The V call is TRBV20-1, the J call TRBJ2-5; without DNA, the TCRdb call of TRBD2 cannot be checked. Germline V lookup: CDR1 DFQATT, CDR2 SNEGSKA (reference sequence). This CDR3 comprises 14 residues. This CDR3 is CSAPYSGVEETQYF.

The J gene is TRBJ1-3, the V gene TRBV6-5; as DNA is missing, the TRBD1 call by TCRdb cannot be tested. The germline V gene encodes CDR1 MNHEY and CDR2 SVGAGI. The CDR3 sequence is 15 residues long. CDR3 sequence: CASSYSPGAINTIYF.

The V gene is TRBV4-1, the J gene TRBJ2-1; TCRdb calls TRBD1, which cannot be checked without DNA. This CDR3 is 16 amino acids long. The germline V gene has CDR1 MGHRA and CDR2 YSYEKL. CDR3 in amino acids: CASSQLGQGAPNEQFF.

The chain employs TRBV24-1 and TRBJ2-7; with no DNA, the TCRdb D assignment of TRBD1 cannot be verified. This CDR3 has 15 residues. The V gene's germline CDR1 is KGHDR and CDR2 SFDVKD. CDR3 sequence: CATSDTGTGSYEQYF.

The chain couples TRBV4-1 to TRBJ1-5; absent DNA, TCRdb's TRBD1 call cannot be checked. This CDR3 is 14 amino acids long. Germline values: CDR1 MGHRA, CDR2 YSYEKL. CDR3 residues: CASSQPGGGWPQHF.

This sequence joins TRBV20-1 and TRBJ2-1; TCRdb outputs TRBD2, but without DNA this stays unchecked. The CDR3 totals 14 residues. Germline V gene data show CDR1 as DFQATT and CDR2 as SNEGSKA (reference sequence). CDR3 region: CSASAGIHYNEQFF.

J is TRBJ2-3 and V is TRBV3-1. CDR3 size: 15 residues. Germline assignment: CDR1 LGHDT and CDR2 YNNKEL (reference sequence). The CDR3 is CASSQEMSGTDTQYF.

This chain links TRBV6-6 with TRBJ1-1; as DNA is missing, the TRBD1 call by TCRdb cannot be tested. CDR1 and CDR2 (germline): MNHNY, SVGAGI (reference sequence). The CDR3 totals 13 residues. The CDR3 loop is CASSALTGSEAFF.

J is TRBJ2-7 and V is TRBV4-2; there is no DNA to check the TCRdb D call of TRBD1. Looked up from germline, CDR1 is LGHNA and CDR2 is YNFKEQ. The CDR3 is made up of 17 amino acids. CDR3 in amino acids: CASSQTADRGVSYEQYF.

This rearrangement joins TRBV14 to TRBJ2-2; TCRdb's D gene call, TRBD2, goes unchecked for lack of DNA. This CDR3 has 17 amino acids. Germline V gene sequence: CDR1 SGHDN, CDR2 FVKESK. The CDR3 loop reads CASSLTWPSRNTGELFF.

The chain couples TRBV19 to TRBJ2-1; TCRdb reports TRBD1, a call that lacks DNA to check it against. The CDR3 has 16 residues. CDR1 and CDR2 from the germline V gene are LNHDA and SQIVND (reference sequence). This chain's CDR3 is CASSISGPPAYNEQFF.

The chain links TRBV12-3 or TRBV12-4 to TRBJ2-1; with no DNA, the TCRdb D assignment of TRBD1 cannot be verified. This CDR3 is 17 amino acids long. Here the CDR3 reads CASSPGALGSSYNEQFF.

V gene TRBV5-1 combines with J gene TRBJ1-2; TCRdb picks TRBD1, but there is no DNA to check that call. Germline V lookup: CDR1 SGHRS, CDR2 YFSETQ. The CDR3 spans 16 residues. This CDR3 reads CASSLALGSGGDGYTF.

This chain uses TRBV20-1 with TRBJ2-2; TCRdb selects TRBD1, and the lack of DNA leaves this call unchecked. Germline V gene sequence: CDR1 DFQATT, CDR2 SNEGSKA (reference sequence). This CDR3 has 13 amino acids. The CDR3 is CSARDLDSSRLFF.

The V gene is TRBV6-1, the J gene TRBJ2-5. The length of the CDR3 is 13 residues. Germline V gene data show CDR1 as MNHNS and CDR2 as SASEGT. The CDR3: CASSEFGVETQYF.

V and J are TRBV5-1 and TRBJ2-3; no DNA is available, so the TRBD2 call from TCRdb remains unchecked. CDR3 length: 15 amino acids. Germline CDR1 is SGHRS and CDR2 is YFSETQ. The CDR3 loop reads CASVWTSGDPDTQYF.

The chain has TRBV19 and TRBJ1-1; TCRdb's D call of TRBD1 is untestable without DNA. Germline assignment: CDR1 LNHDA and CDR2 SQIVND (reference sequence). The CDR3 runs to 13 residues. The CDR3 protein is CASSPEGWTEAFF.

V gene TRBV6-6 combines with J gene TRBJ1-3; TCRdb indicates TRBD1, and absent DNA this call remains unverified. Germline lookup yields CDR1 MNHNY and CDR2 SVGAGI (reference sequence). There are 14 residues in the CDR3. Here the CDR3 reads CASSWTGAGNTIYF.

V is TRBV27 and J is TRBJ1-4; absent DNA, TCRdb's TRBD1 call cannot be checked. Germline-derived CDR1 and CDR2 are MNHEY and SMNVEV (reference sequence). CDR3 length equals 14 residues. CDR3 loop: CASSFLGGNEKLFF. The whole variable domain, filled in from reference TRBV27 and TRBJ1-4, reads EAQVTQNPRYLITVTGKKLTVTCSQNMNHEYMSWYRQDPGLGLRQIYYSMNVEVTDKGDVPEGYKVSRKEKRNFPLILESPSPNQTSLYFCASSFLGGNEKLFFGSGTQLSVL.

The rearrangement uses TRBV7-3 and TRBJ2-1; TCRdb picks TRBD2, but there is no DNA to check that call. This CDR3 region has 15 residues. CDR1 is SGHTA and CDR2 is FQGTGA in the germline V gene. Here the CDR3 reads CASSLNSGLNNEQFF.

CDR3 region: CASSQDRGFQETQYF. The chain joins TRBV12-3 or TRBV12-4 to TRBJ2-5; TCRdb outputs TRBD1, but without DNA this stays unchecked. This CDR3 spans 15 amino acids.

The chain couples TRBV4-2 to TRBJ2-7; checking the TCRdb D call of TRBD2 is not possible without DNA. The CDR3 sequence is 17 residues long. From germline, CDR1 is LGHNA and CDR2 YNFKEQ. The CDR3 sequence: CASSQDSVGALDSEQYF.

The CDR3 spells CSVDPGTGSSEQFF. The chain combines TRBV29-1 with TRBJ2-1; without DNA, the TCRdb call of TRBD1 cannot be checked. Germline V gene lookup returns CDR1 SQVTM and CDR2 ANQGSEA. This CDR3 spans 14 amino acids.

The J gene is TRBJ1-5, the V gene TRBV7-2. The CDR3 extends over 16 amino acids. CDR1 and CDR2 (germline): SGHTA, FQGNSA. The CDR3 sequence is CASSLGGSMGNQPQHF.

The rearrangement links TRBV25-1 to TRBJ2-1; the TRBD1 assignment by TCRdb is unverifiable without DNA. Germline values: CDR1 MGHDK, CDR2 SYGVNS. This CDR3 comprises 13 residues. The CDR3 protein is CASRQAGRNEQFF.